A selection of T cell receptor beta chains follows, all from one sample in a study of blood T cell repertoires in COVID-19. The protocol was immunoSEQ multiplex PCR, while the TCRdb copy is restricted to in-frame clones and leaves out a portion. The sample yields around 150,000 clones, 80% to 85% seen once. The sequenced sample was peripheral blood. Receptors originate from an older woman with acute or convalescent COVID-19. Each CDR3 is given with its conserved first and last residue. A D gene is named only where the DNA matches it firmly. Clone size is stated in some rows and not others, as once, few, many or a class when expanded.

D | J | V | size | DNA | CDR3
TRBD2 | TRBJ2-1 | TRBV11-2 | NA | TGTGCCAGCAGCTTAGGCGGGAGCTCCTACAATGAGCAGTTCTTC | CASSLGGSSYNEQFF
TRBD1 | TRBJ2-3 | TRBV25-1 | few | TGTGCCAGCAGAGGACAGGGGGCGCTTACCGATACGCAGTATTTT | CASRGQGALTDTQYF
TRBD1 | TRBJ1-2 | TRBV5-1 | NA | TGCGCCAGCAGCTTCCAAGGGACAGACTATGGCTACACCTTC | CASSFQGTDYGYTF
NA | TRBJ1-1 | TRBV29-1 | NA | TGCAGCGTTGAAGGACCGGGACTAAGGAGGGCTGAAGCTTTCTTT | CSVEGPGLRRAEAFF
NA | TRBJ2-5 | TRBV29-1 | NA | TGCAGCGGCAGAACAGGGCTCCAAGAGACCCAGTACTTC | CSGRTGLQETQYF
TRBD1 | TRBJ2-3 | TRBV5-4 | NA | TGTGCCAGCAGAGCGGGACAGGGTATCACAGATACGCAGTATTTT | CASRAGQGITDTQYF
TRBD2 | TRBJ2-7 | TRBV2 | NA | TGTGCCAGCAGCCCCACTAGCGGAGGGGTCTACGAGCAGTACTTC | CASSPTSGGVYEQYF
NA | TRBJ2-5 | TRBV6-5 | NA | TGTGCCAGCAGTTATGGGACACTCCAAGAGACCCAGTACTTC | CASSYGTLQETQYF
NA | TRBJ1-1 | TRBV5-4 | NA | TGTGCCAGCAGCTTCCAGGCAGCTAACACTGAAGCTTTCTTT | CASSFQAANTEAFF
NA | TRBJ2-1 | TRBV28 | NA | TGTGCCAGCAGTTCGAAGGACCCTGCGGGGCAGTTCTTC | CASSSKDPAGQFF
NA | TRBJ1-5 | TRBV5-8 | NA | TGTGCCAGCAGCTTTTCAGGGAGGAGCAATCAGCCCCAGCATTTT | CASSFSGRSNQPQHF
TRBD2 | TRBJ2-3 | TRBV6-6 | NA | TGTGCCAGCAGTTTGAGTAGCGGGAGCACAGATACGCAGTATTTT | CASSLSSGSTDTQYF
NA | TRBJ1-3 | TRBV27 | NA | TGTGCCAGCAGTTTATTGGGCGACAGTACAAACACCATATATTTT | CASSLLGDSTNTIYF
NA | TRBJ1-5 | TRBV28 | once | TGTGCCAGCAGAATGACAGTCCAGCCCCAGCATTTT | CASRMTVQPQHF
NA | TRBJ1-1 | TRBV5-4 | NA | TGTGCCAGCAGCTTGGTGGGGGGTCAGACTGAAGCTTTCTTT | CASSLVGGQTEAFF
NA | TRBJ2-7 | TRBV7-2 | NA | TGTGCCAGCAGCCCCGCCAGCGCTGCCTACGGGCAGTACTTC | CASSPASAAYGQYF
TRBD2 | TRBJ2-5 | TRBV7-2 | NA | TGTGCCAGCAGCTTAAGTTACGCGGGACTACCCCAAGAGACCCAGTACTTC | CASSLSYAGLPQETQYF
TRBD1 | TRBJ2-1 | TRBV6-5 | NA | TGTGCCAGCAGTTCCGACAGGGGAGTCTCCTACAATGAGCAGTTCTTC | CASSSDRGVSYNEQFF
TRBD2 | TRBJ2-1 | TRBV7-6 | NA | TGTGCCAGCAGCTTAGCTCCCGGGACTAGCGGGTACAATGAGCAGTTCTTC | CASSLAPGTSGYNEQFF
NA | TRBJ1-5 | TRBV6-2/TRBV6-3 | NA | TGTGCCAGCAGTAACCCGCTGAGGATCGGTCAGCCCCAGCATTTT | CASSNPLRIGQPQHF
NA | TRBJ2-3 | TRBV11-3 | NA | TGTGCCAGCAGCCCGGGACTTGGCACAGATACGCAGTATTTT | CASSPGLGTDTQYF
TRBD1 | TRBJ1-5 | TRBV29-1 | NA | TGCAGCGTGGGAGAACAGGGGGGCTATAGCAATCAGCCCCAGCATTTT | CSVGEQGGYSNQPQHF
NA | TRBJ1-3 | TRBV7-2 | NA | TGTGCCAGCAGCACTGTGTGGAACACCATATATTTT | CASSTVWNTIYF
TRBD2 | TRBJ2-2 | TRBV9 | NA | TGTGCCAGCAGCGCACCTCTAGCGGGAGGGCCGACCGGGGAGCTGTTTTTT | CASSAPLAGGPTGELFF
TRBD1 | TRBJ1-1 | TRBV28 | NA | TGTGCCAGCAGTTTGTCCCCCGGGACAGGGAACACTGAAGCTTTCTTT | CASSLSPGTGNTEAFF
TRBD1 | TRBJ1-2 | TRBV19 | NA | TGTGCCAGTAGTATAACCCAGGGGGCGCGGCGCTATGGCTACACCTTC | CASSITQGARRYGYTF
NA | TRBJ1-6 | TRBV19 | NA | TGTGCCAGTAGTATGGCACAGGGAAGGTGGAATTCACCCCTCCACTTT | CASSMAQGRWNSPLHF
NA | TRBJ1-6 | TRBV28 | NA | TGTGCCAGCACCACCTCGGCCTATAATTCACCCCTCCACTTT | CASTTSAYNSPLHF
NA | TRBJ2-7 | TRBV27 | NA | TGTGCCAGCAGTTTAGCAGTATCCTACGAGCAGTACTTC | CASSLAVSYEQYF
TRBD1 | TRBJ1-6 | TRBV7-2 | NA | TGTGCCAGCAGCTCGGGACAGGGGAATTCACCCCTCCACTTT | CASSSGQGNSPLHF
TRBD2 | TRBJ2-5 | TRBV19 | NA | TGTGCCAGTAGGAACGGAACTAGCGGGAGGATCGAGACCCAGTACTTC | CASRNGTSGRIETQYF
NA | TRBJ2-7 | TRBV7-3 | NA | TGTGCCAGCAGCCAAGCTCTTTTAGATTCCTCCGAGCAGTACTTC | CASSQALLDSSEQYF
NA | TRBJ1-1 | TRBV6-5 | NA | TGTGCCAGCAAATCGGGGATTGGGAACACTGAAGCTTTCTTT | CASKSGIGNTEAFF
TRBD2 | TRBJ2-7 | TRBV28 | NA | TGTGCCAGCAGTTCCACATTGACTAGCCACGAGCAGTACTTC | CASSSTLTSHEQYF
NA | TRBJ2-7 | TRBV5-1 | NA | TGCGCCAGCACCTTCCTGTCGGGAGACTCCTACGAGCAGTACTTC | CASTFLSGDSYEQYF